This entry is about one T cell receptor (beta chain). Its antigen is not known. Isolating PBMCs gave at least 7 million of these cells per sample. Germline loops: CDR1 MGHRA, CDR2 YSYEKL. The CDR3 covers 18 residues. V was shortened by 0 bases and J by 1 base, with 18 bases between the two germline ends. The data derive from a study of blood T cells in healthy people across ages. Study results and limitations: Nothing was known about donor CMV status, and this possibly confounded expanded clonotype changes.

Then a second PCR, running about 6 to 11 cycles, was carried out with a sample-barcoded 5' primer and a J-beta primer mix. TCRdb re-derived calls from the 5' RACE reads in MiXCR, one entry per CDR3 protein. The sample yields 1.5 million to 1.9 million distinct CDR3 sequences, approximately 39% seen once. This sequence joins TRBV4-1 and TRBJ1-1; D may be TRBD1 (5 bases). The TCR comes from a woman younger than 35 in good health. The sample comprised blood. In DNA form, the CDR3 reads TGCGCCAGCAGCCAAGAAAGCGGGGCCCACCTACAGAACACTGAAGCTTTCTTT. Its protein is CASSQESGAHLQNTEAFF.